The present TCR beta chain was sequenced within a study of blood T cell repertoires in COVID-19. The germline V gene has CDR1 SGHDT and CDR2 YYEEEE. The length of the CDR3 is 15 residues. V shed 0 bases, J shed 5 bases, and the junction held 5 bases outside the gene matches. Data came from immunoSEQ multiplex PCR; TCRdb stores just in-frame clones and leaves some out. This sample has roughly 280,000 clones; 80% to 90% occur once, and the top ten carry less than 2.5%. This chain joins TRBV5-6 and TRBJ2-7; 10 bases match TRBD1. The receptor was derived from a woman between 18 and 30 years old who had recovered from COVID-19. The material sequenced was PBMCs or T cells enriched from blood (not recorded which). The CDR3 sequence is CASSLGQGAGNEQYF. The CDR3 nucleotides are TGTGCCAGCAGCTTGGGACAGGGGGCTGGGAACGAGCAGTACTTC. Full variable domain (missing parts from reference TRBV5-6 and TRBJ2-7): DAGVTQSPTHLIKTRGQQVTLRCSPKSGHDTVSWYQQALGQGPQFIFQYYEEEERQRGNFPDRFSGHQFPNYSSELNVNALLLGDSALYLCASSLGQGAGNEQYFGPGTRLTVT.